The 24 T cell receptor beta chains presented below share a single source sample, sequenced in a study of shared clonotypes between healthy human individuals. TCRdb keeps only in-frame clones here, not all; method: immunoSEQ multiplex PCR. Seen here are 1,500,000 or so clones, roughly 96% observed once, and the top ten hold roughly 1.2%. Sequencing was done on a sample of naive CD4+ T cells sorted from blood. Regarding subset: CD45RA+ positively selected. The receptor source for this set is a man aged 25 to 40 in good health.

V is TRBV7-9 and J is TRBJ2-5; no definite D call. CDR1 and CDR2 from the germline V gene are SEHNR and FQNEAQ (reference sequence). CDR3 length equals 14 residues. With 5 bases removed from V and 1 base from J, the gap between germline ends came to 11 bases. The CDR3 DNA reads TGTGCCAGCAGCGCCACCCGGGTCCAAGAGACCCAGTACTTC. This gives the protein CASSATRVQETQYF.

This chain joins TRBV7-8 and TRBJ1-5; D unresolved. CDR3 size: 12 residues. Germline V gene data show CDR1 as SGHVS and CDR2 as FQNEAQ. The V gene lost 3 bases and the J gene lost 4 bases, with 4 bases spanning the gap. As DNA, the CDR3 is TGTGCCAGCAGCTTGCAGAATCAGCCCCAGCATTTT. It yields the protein CASSLQNQPQHF.

This chain connects TRBV27 to TRBJ2-7, with TRBD2 identical over 9 bases. CDR3 length equals 14 residues. Per the germline V gene, CDR1 is MNHEY and CDR2 is SMNVEV (reference sequence). The V segment lost 7 bases and the J segment 3 bases; nucleotides outside the gene matches: 7. In nucleotides, the CDR3 is TGTGCCAGCACCACACTAGCGGGCGGCTACGAGCAGTACTTC. Translated: CASTTLAGGYEQYF.

Regarding this clone: Relative to the germline gene, one junction end is altered; a read error may explain this. V and J are TRBV28 and TRBJ2-7, with a tentative D call TRBD2 (5 bases). The CDR3 is 14 residues long. Germline CDR1 and CDR2: MDHEN and SYDVKM. CDR3 in amino acids: CASSPSAAGQRWNF. The CDR3 DNA sequence: TGTGCCAGCAGTCCAAGCGCGGCCGGCCAGCGGTGGAACTTC.

The CDR3 is CASSRGGHSTDTQYF. CDR3 nucleotide sequence: TGCGCCAGCAGCCGAGGGGGACACAGCACAGATACGCAGTATTTT. The chain links TRBV5-1 to TRBJ2-3, with a weak D call TRBD1 (6 bases). Trimming removed 4 bases at V and 0 bases at J, with 12 bases between. CDR3 length: 15 amino acids. Looked up from germline, CDR1 is SGHRS and CDR2 is YFSETQ. The full variable domain, completed using reference TRBV5-1 and TRBJ2-3, is KAGVTQTPRYLIKTRGQQVTLSCSPISGHRSVSWYQQTPGQGLQFLFEYFSETQRNKGNFPGRFSGRQFSNSRSEMNVSTLELGDSALYLCASSRGGHSTDTQYFGPGTRLTVL.

This rearrangement joins TRBV28 to TRBJ1-5; D is undetermined. The V gene's germline CDR1 is MDHEN and CDR2 SYDVKM. The germline V and J ends were trimmed by 2 bases and 16 bases, with 24 bases remaining between them. The CDR3 extends over 15 amino acids. The CDR3 bases are TGTGCCAGCAGTTTAAGGTTCAAGACCCCCCCCGGGCTTCATTTT. This translates into CASSLRFKTPPGLHF.

The V gene is TRBV7-9, the J gene TRBJ1-4; 8 nucleotides align to TRBD1. V was clipped by 1 base and J by 4 bases; unmatched bases: 8. Germline CDR1 is SEHNR and CDR2 is FQNEAQ (reference sequence). The CDR3 contains 17 residues. The CDR3 nucleotides are TGTGCCAGCAGCTTAGGCGGGAGGACAGGGCTTAATGAAAAACTGTTTTTT. Its translation is CASSLGGRTGLNEKLFF.

V and J are TRBV7-2 and TRBJ2-3; no clear D. In germline, CDR1 is SGHTA, CDR2 FQGNSA. The CDR3 is 17 residues long. Trimming removed 0 bases at V and 1 base at J, with 14 bases between. The CDR3, as DNA: TGTGCCAGCAGCTTAGCGCGGAGCCCCTCCCGCACAGATACGCAGTATTTT. It codes for CASSLARSPSRTDTQYF.

V gene TRBV7-9 combines with J gene TRBJ2-5; 11 bases match TRBD2. The CDR3 contains 18 residues. The germline CDR1 and CDR2 sequences are SEHNR and FQNEAQ (reference sequence). V lost 0 bases, J lost 0 bases, and 6 bases stayed unmatched. CDR3 DNA sequence: TGTGCCAGCAGCTTAGCCGGGACTAGCGGACAGTACCAAGAGACCCAGTACTTC. Its translation: CASSLAGTSGQYQETQYF. Supplemented by reference TRBV7-9 and TRBJ2-5, the full variable domain reads DTGVSQNPRHKITKRGQNVTFRCDPISEHNRLYWYRQTLGQGPEFLTYFQNEAQLEKSRLLSDRFSAERPKGSFSTLEIQRTEQGDSAMYLCASSLAGTSGQYQETQYFGPGTRLLVL.

The CDR3 DNA follows: TGTGCCAGCAGCTTGGGACTAGCGGGAGGCTACAATGAGCAGTTCTTC. Protein product: CASSLGLAGGYNEQFF. The rearrangement uses TRBV5-4 and TRBJ2-1; 13 bases are a match to TRBD2. With 0 bases clipped from V and 3 bases from J, the junction kept 0 bases outside the gene matches. The CDR3 is 16 amino acids. The V gene's germline CDR1 is SGHNT and CDR2 YYREEE (reference sequence).

A remark on this clone: Other nucleotide sequences from this sample produce the same CDR3. The V and J genes are TRBV19 and TRBJ1-5, with a tentative D call TRBD1 (5 bases). The CDR3 runs to 13 residues. Trimming pared 6 bases from V and 3 bases from J, leaving 9 bases between. Germline values: CDR1 LNHDA, CDR2 SQIVND (reference sequence). The chain's CDR3 is CASSLGPNQPQHF. CDR3 DNA sequence: TGTGCCAGTAGCTTGGGGCCCAATCAGCCCCAGCATTTT.

This clone occurred a few times. This rearrangement joins TRBV27 to TRBJ2-1; D unclear. The V gene lost 5 bases and the J gene lost 3 bases, with 2 bases spanning the gap. Germline CDR1 reads MNHEY; CDR2 reads SMNVEV (reference sequence). This CDR3 is built from 11 residues. The chain's CDR3 is CASSGYNEQFF. CDR3 bases: TGTGCCAGCAGTGGCTACAATGAGCAGTTCTTC.

The chain employs TRBV18 and TRBJ2-7; D not certain. The V gene's germline CDR1 is KGHSH and CDR2 LQKENI. The CDR3 length is 13 residues. V was pared by 0 bases and J by 6 bases, with 9 bases between. DNA of the CDR3: TGTGCCAGCTCACCACCTCTGAGAGGCGAGCAGTACTTC. This encodes CASSPPLRGEQYF. Supplemented by reference TRBV18 and TRBJ2-7, the full variable domain reads NAGVMQNPRHLVRRRGQEARLRCSPMKGHSHVYWYRQLPEEGLKFMVYLQKENIIDESGMPKERFSAEFPKEGPSILRIQQVVRGDSAAYFCASSPPLRGEQYFGPGTRLTVT.

About this clone itself: This specimen includes other DNA sequences encoding the same CDR3. The chain has TRBV5-1 and TRBJ2-7; tentatively, D is TRBD2 (5 bases). The V end lost 0 bases, the J end lost 5 bases, and 6 bases lay between the germline ends. Germline CDR1 reads SGHRS; CDR2 reads YFSETQ. This CDR3 is built from 12 residues. CDR3 DNA: TGCGCCAGCAGCTTGGCCGGGGACGAGCAGTACTTC. It codes for CASSLAGDEQYF.

The genes are TRBV5-1 and TRBJ2-3; tentative D call: TRBD2 (6 bases). Germline V gene sequence: CDR1 SGHRS, CDR2 YFSETQ. Trimming removed 5 bases from V and 0 bases from J, with 13 bases in between. The CDR3 covers 15 residues. The CDR3 bases are TGCGCCAGCAGACTTTCGGGGACTAGCACAGATACGCAGTATTTT. It is translated as CASRLSGTSTDTQYF.

As concerns this clone: The sample carries other DNA sequences with the same CDR3. The chain is built from TRBV5-4 and TRBJ2-1; tentative D call: TRBD2 (6 bases). Germline assignment: CDR1 SGHNT and CDR2 YYREEE (reference sequence). V lost 4 bases to trimming and J lost 4 bases, with 15 bases between them. The CDR3 consists of 15 residues. CDR3 region: CASSPTGVSYNEQFF. The CDR3 DNA reads TGTGCCAGCAGCCCAACGGGGGTTTCTTACAATGAGCAGTTCTTC.

The J gene is TRBJ1-4, the V gene TRBV6-6; the match to TRBD1 covers 11 bases. The CDR3 spans 15 residues. CDR1 MNHNY and CDR2 SVGAGI come from the germline V gene (reference sequence). Trimming removed 6 bases from V and 1 base from J; junction bases left unmatched: 1. CDR3: CASRGQGETNEKLFF. The CDR3 coding sequence is TGTGCCAGCAGGGGACAGGGGGAAACTAATGAAAAACTGTTTTTT.

The V gene is TRBV10-3, the J gene TRBJ2-7; no clear D. The CDR3 is made up of 14 amino acids. Trimming pared 4 bases from V and 0 bases from J, leaving 10 bases between. Germline V gives CDR1 ENHRY, CDR2 SYGVKD. CDR3 amino acids: CAISGQSYSYEQYF. CDR3 nucleotides: TGTGCCATCAGTGGGCAGAGCTACTCCTACGAGCAGTACTTC.

J is TRBJ2-7 and V is TRBV10-2; 8 bases line up with TRBD1. The V gene end was trimmed by 0 bases and the J gene end by 6 bases; junction bases not matched to a gene: 10. This CDR3 contains 16 residues. Germline V gene sequence: CDR1 WSHSY, CDR2 SAAADI. CDR3 coding DNA: TGCGCCAGCAGTGAGTCGGGGACAGGATTCGCTGCCGAGCAGTACTTC. It encodes CASSESGTGFAAEQYF.

J is TRBJ1-3 and V is TRBV2, with a tentative D call TRBD1 (6 bases). The CDR3 totals 16 residues. With 6 bases removed from V and 0 bases from J, the gap between germline ends came to 15 bases. Germline-derived CDR1 and CDR2 are SNHLY and FYNNEI. Here the CDR3 DNA reads TGTGCCAGCAGAGTTGGGGGGGGCAGCTCTGGAAACACCATATATTTT. Translation: CASRVGGGSSGNTIYF.

CDR3 bases: TGTGCCAGCTCAAAACGGGACCTTACCTACGAGCAGTACTTC. This translates into CASSKRDLTYEQYF. The V gene is TRBV18, the J gene TRBJ2-7, with D perhaps TRBD1 or TRBD2 (5 bases each). In germline, CDR1 is KGHSH, CDR2 LQKENI. V lost 5 bases and J 2 bases, leaving 13 bases between the germline ends. The CDR3 loop spans 14 amino acids.

V usage is TRBV7-9 and J usage is TRBJ2-3, with TRBD2 identical over 12 bases. The CDR3 totals 17 residues. With V trimmed by 5 bases and J by 2 bases, 8 bases remained unmatched. CDR1 SEHNR and CDR2 FQNEAQ come from the germline V gene (reference sequence). CDR3 nucleotides: TGTGCCAGCAGCCCTAGTCTAGCGGGAGGGGACACAGATACGCAGTATTTT. It encodes CASSPSLAGGDTDTQYF.

V and J are TRBV5-4 and TRBJ1-1, with a tentative D call TRBD1 (5 bases). The CDR3 is 14 amino acids. The germline CDR1 and CDR2 sequences are SGHNT and YYREEE (reference sequence). Trimming removed 2 bases from V and 3 bases from J, with 11 bases in between. As DNA, the CDR3 is TGTGCCAGCAGCTTTCAGTTAGGGGACACTGAAGCTTTCTTT. As protein: CASSFQLGDTEAFF.

This rearrangement joins TRBV9 to TRBJ1-5; D may be TRBD1 (5 bases). The CDR3 length is 14 residues. Looked up from germline, CDR1 is SGDLS and CDR2 is YYNGEE. The V gene lost 4 bases and the J gene lost 0 bases, with 8 bases spanning the gap. CDR3 bases: TGTGCCAGCAGCCTGCAGGGTAGCAATCAGCCCCAGCATTTT. Its translation is CASSLQGSNQPQHF.